The 29 T cell receptor beta chains listed next were all sequenced from one sample in a study of T cell changes during pregnancy in multiple sclerosis. The data were produced by immunoSEQ multiplex PCR, yet TCRdb's version contains in-frame clones alone and is incomplete. The sample lists approximately 100,000 clones; 90% to 95% were seen once. This material consisted of peripheral blood, taken after pregnancy. The receptors come from a female donor with multiple sclerosis, enrolled in a pregnancy study.

The chain is built from TRBV28 and TRBJ1-2; D uncertain. The CDR3 has 14 amino acids. The germline V and J ends were trimmed by 2 bases and 6 bases, with 13 bases remaining between them. Germline V gene data show CDR1 as MDHEN and CDR2 as SYDVKM. The CDR3 spells CASSLVRRSHGYTF. In DNA, the CDR3 is TGTGCCAGCAGTTTAGTCCGCCGTAGCCATGGCTACACCTTC.

The chain links TRBV7-8 to TRBJ2-3, with 7 nucleotides matching TRBD1. The germline gives CDR1 SGHVS, CDR2 FQNEAQ. The CDR3 runs to 18 residues. V was pared by 0 bases and J by 0 bases, with 9 bases of the junction left unmatched. CDR3 coding DNA: TGTGCCAGCAGCTTAGCGCTTCGACAGGGATCCAGCACAGATACGCAGTATTTT. Encoded protein: CASSLALRQGSSTDTQYF.

The J gene is TRBJ2-1, the V gene TRBV7-2; D is perhaps TRBD2 (5 bases). This CDR3 comprises 15 residues. Germline-derived CDR1 and CDR2 are SGHTA and FQGNSA. V lost 1 base and J lost 3, with 10 bases in between. The DNA for the CDR3 is TGTGCCAGCAGCTTAGAAGGACTTGGCTACAATGAGCAGTTCTTC. Translated, it gives CASSLEGLGYNEQFF. Variable domain in full (rest from reference TRBV7-2 and TRBJ2-1): GAGVSQSPSNKVTEKGKDVELRCDPISGHTALYWYRQSLGQGLEFLIYFQGNSAPDKSGLPSDRFSAERTGGSVSTLTIQRTQQEDSAVYLCASSLEGLGYNEQFFGPGTRLTVL.

The gene calls are TRBV7-8 and TRBJ1-5; D perhaps matches TRBD1 (5 bases). V was trimmed by 1 base and J by 2 bases, leaving 12 bases between them. The CDR3 contains 16 residues. Germline V gives CDR1 SGHVS, CDR2 FQNEAQ. The CDR3 spells CASSLVGGSGNQPQHF. The CDR3 DNA is TGTGCCAGCAGCTTAGTTGGGGGGAGCGGCAATCAGCCCCAGCATTTT.

V is TRBV30 and J is TRBJ2-1, with 7 nucleotides matching TRBD1. The junction had 15 bases not matched to a gene; V was cut back by 3 bases and J by 7 bases. CDR1 GTSNPN and CDR2 SVGIG come from the germline V gene (reference sequence). The CDR3 contains 16 residues. CDR3 sequence reads: CAWSDGDRVSENEQFF. The CDR3 nucleotides read TGTGCCTGGAGCGATGGAGACAGGGTAAGCGAGAATGAGCAGTTCTTC.

This chain joins TRBV6-5 and TRBJ1-6, with D hard to call. Germline CDR1 and CDR2: MNHEY and SVGAGI. Between the trimmed V and J ends, which lost 2 bases and 7 bases, there was a span of 9 bases. The CDR3 is made up of 14 amino acids. In nucleotides, the CDR3 is TGTGCCAGCAGTTACGTGGCAGGAAATTCACCCCTCCACTTT. Protein sequence: CASSYVAGNSPLHF.

This clone was picked up one time. This sequence joins TRBV6-5 and TRBJ2-7; D may be TRBD2 (6 bases). Germline V lookup: CDR1 MNHEY, CDR2 SVGAGI. V lost 5 bases to trimming and J lost 6 bases, with 11 bases between them. CDR3 size: 12 residues. In nucleotides, the CDR3 is TGTGCCAGCAGTACAGCCGGGGGCGAGCAGTACTTC. Translation: CASSTAGGEQYF.

This sequence joins TRBV5-1 and TRBJ2-7, with D unresolved. Trimming removed 0 bases at V and 7 bases at J, with 11 bases between. CDR1 is SGHRS, CDR2 YFSETQ, per germline. This CDR3 has 13 residues. CDR3 loop: CASSLAGPREQYF. DNA of the CDR3: TGCGCCAGCAGCTTGGCCGGTCCGCGGGAGCAGTACTTC.

The chain carries TRBV6-6 and TRBJ1-1, with TRBD1 as a possible D gene (6 bases). Trimming stripped 4 bases from V and 1 base from J, with 10 bases between. In germline, CDR1 is MNHNY, CDR2 SVGAGI (reference sequence). CDR3 length: 14 residues. CDR3 nucleotide sequence: TGTGCCAGCAGTTCCACAGGGACGAACACTGAAGCTTTCTTT. Residues: CASSSTGTNTEAFF.

This clone was found once. The chain combines TRBV9 with TRBJ1-4; D uncertain. Germline V gives CDR1 SGDLS, CDR2 YYNGEE. The V end was cut by 3 bases, the J end by 13 bases, with 19 bases between. This CDR3 has 14 amino acids. The CDR3 is CASSARMGPHGLFF. CDR3 nucleotides: TGTGCCAGCAGCGCCCGGATGGGCCCCCACGGACTGTTTTTT.

The genes are TRBV6-5 and TRBJ2-2, with TRBD1 identical over 9 bases. The length of the CDR3 is 16 residues. V lost 0 bases, J lost 7 bases, and 6 bases stayed unmatched. CDR1 is MNHEY and CDR2 is SVGAGI in the germline V gene. The CDR3 region has the DNA TGTGCCAGCAGTTACTCCGGACAGGGGAAGGGCGGGGAGCTGTTTTTT. Its translation is CASSYSGQGKGGELFF.

The chain carries TRBV18 and TRBJ1-1; 7 bases line up with TRBD1. The CDR3 loop spans 15 amino acids. Trimming cost V 6 bases and J 5 bases; bases outside gene matches: 12. Germline V CDR1 and CDR2: KGHSH, LQKENI. The CDR3 DNA reads as TGTGCCAGCTCTCAACAGGAGGGGGCGAGGACTGAAGCTTTCTTT. It translates to CASSQQEGARTEAFF. The full variable domain, its missing parts supplied by reference TRBV18 and TRBJ1-1, is NAGVMQNPRHLVRRRGQEARLRCSPMKGHSHVYWYRQLPEEGLKFMVYLQKENIIDESGMPKERFSAEFPKEGPSILRIQQVVRGDSAAYFCASSQQEGARTEAFFGQGTRLTVV.

The chain has TRBV19 and TRBJ2-3; a weak D match, TRBD2 (6 bases). Per germline, CDR1 LNHDA and CDR2 SQIVND (reference sequence). Trimming cost V 1 base and J 1 base, with 9 bases left between them. The CDR3 runs 15 residues. The CDR3 DNA follows: TGTGCCAGTAGTATAGGAGGCGGGGGCACAGATACGCAGTATTTT. Amino acids: CASSIGGGGTDTQYF. The whole variable domain, filled in from reference TRBV19 and TRBJ2-3, reads DGGITQSPKYLFRKEGQNVTLSCEQNLNHDAMYWYRQDPGQGLRLIYYSQIVNDFQKGDIAEGYSVSREKKESFPLTVTSAQKNPTAFYLCASSIGGGGTDTQYFGPGTRLTVL.

The rearrangement uses TRBV19 and TRBJ2-7; D is uncertain. Germline V gives CDR1 LNHDA, CDR2 SQIVND (reference sequence). Trimming pared 3 bases from V and 7 bases from J, leaving 16 bases between. The CDR3 loop spans 14 amino acids. The CDR3 DNA sequence: TGTGCCAGTAGTATGGTTTCTGGAGCCGGGGAGCAGTACTTC. Translation: CASSMVSGAGEQYF.

The V and J genes are TRBV2 and TRBJ2-1; 9 bases align to TRBD2. Trimming at V came to 2 bases and at J to 6 bases, leaving 5 bases not matched to a gene. The CDR3 covers 15 residues. Germline V gives CDR1 SNHLY, CDR2 FYNNEI. CDR3 loop: CASSEWRGGRNEQFF. The CDR3 DNA sequence: TGTGCCAGCAGTGAATGGCGGGGGGGCCGCAATGAGCAGTTCTTC.

The chain combines TRBV2 with TRBJ2-5; 9 bases line up with TRBD2. CDR3 size: 14 residues. The V gene end was trimmed by 4 bases and the J gene end by 4 bases; junction bases not matched to a gene: 4. CDR1 is SNHLY and CDR2 is FYNNEI in the germline V gene. CDR3 loop: CASSGLAGLETQYF. Here the CDR3 DNA reads TGTGCCAGCAGTGGGCTAGCGGGGTTAGAGACCCAGTACTTC.

The J gene is TRBJ1-5, the V gene TRBV5-5; a weak D match, TRBD1 (5 bases). The germline gives CDR1 SGHKS, CDR2 YYEKEE (reference sequence). This CDR3 has 14 amino acids. The ends were cut back, 2 bases at V and 7 bases at J, with 13 bases in the middle. This chain's CDR3 is CASSFVREEQPQHF. The CDR3 nucleotides are TGTGCCAGCAGCTTCGTCAGGGAGGAGCAGCCCCAGCATTTT.

The CDR3 DNA sequence: TGTGCCAGCAGGAATGTCCGCCGGGATATCTATGGCTACACCTTC. It encodes CASRNVRRDIYGYTF. The chain has TRBV21-1 and TRBJ1-2. TRBV21-1 is assigned pseudogene status. This CDR3 region has 15 residues.

This chain joins TRBV21-1 and TRBJ1-5; the D call of TRBD1 is as the table states it, not checked on the DNA. TRBV21-1 is reported as a pseudogene. CDR3 length: 14 residues. CDR3 sequence (DNA): TGTGCCACCACCGGGACAGGGTTAAATCAGCCCCAGCATTTT. It specifies CATTGTGLNQPQHF.

The chain combines TRBV5-5 with TRBJ1-1; D may be TRBD1 (5 bases). Germline V gene data show CDR1 as SGHKS and CDR2 as YYEKEE (reference sequence). V was trimmed by 6 bases and J by 4 bases, leaving 13 bases between them. This CDR3 is 13 amino acids long. CDR3 loop: CASTITGGTEAFF. The CDR3 DNA reads TGTGCCAGCACCATCACCGGGGGCACTGAAGCTTTCTTT.

This chain uses TRBV9 with TRBJ1-2, with D perhaps TRBD1 (6 bases). V lost 3 bases and J 0 bases, leaving 12 bases between the germline ends. CDR3 size: 15 residues. Looked up from germline, CDR1 is SGDLS and CDR2 is YYNGEE. The CDR3: CASSAGASANYGYTF. The CDR3 coding sequence is TGTGCCAGCAGCGCAGGGGCAAGTGCTAACTATGGCTACACCTTC.

The chain combines TRBV6-5 with TRBJ1-1; D remains ambiguous. Germline V gene sequence: CDR1 MNHEY, CDR2 SVGAGI. V lost 6 bases to trimming and J lost 10 bases, with 18 bases between them. The CDR3 runs to 13 residues. The CDR3 bases are TGTGCCAGCAGACCACCTCCACCGTCGGGAGCTTTCTTT. Translation: CASRPPPPSGAFF.

V gene TRBV11-2 combines with J gene TRBJ2-3; a weak D match, TRBD1 (6 bases). This CDR3 has 16 residues. V was trimmed by 2 bases and J by 6 bases, leaving 18 bases between them. CDR1 is SGHAT and CDR2 is FQNNGV in the germline V gene. The CDR3 sequence is CASSLSKGQGLDTQYF. The CDR3 DNA reads as TGTGCCAGCAGCTTATCAAAGGGGCAGGGGTTGGATACGCAGTATTTT.

This chain joins TRBV5-6 and TRBJ1-1; D remains unclear. The CDR3 totals 14 residues. The V end lost 7 bases, the J end lost 1 base, and 14 bases lay between the germline ends. Germline CDR1 is SGHDT and CDR2 is YYEEEE. DNA for the CDR3: TGTGCCAGCTCTCCGGCGCCAGGGAACACTGAAGCTTTCTTT. Its translation is CASSPAPGNTEAFF. Complete variable domain (other parts from reference TRBV5-6 and TRBJ1-1): DAGVTQSPTHLIKTRGQQVTLRCSPKSGHDTVSWYQQALGQGPQFIFQYYEEEERQRGNFPDRFSGHQFPNYSSELNVNALLLGDSALYLCASSPAPGNTEAFFGQGTRLTVV.

The chain is built from TRBV7-6 and TRBJ2-3; D is ambiguous. The CDR3 has 14 residues. In germline, CDR1 is SGHVS, CDR2 FNYEAQ. V was cut by 2 bases and J by 0 bases, with 6 bases left in between. This chain's CDR3 is CASSLQRSTDTQYF. CDR3 sequence (DNA): TGTGCCAGCAGCTTACAGCGAAGCACAGATACGCAGTATTTT.

Of note for this clone: Since the CDR3 does not end with the conserved phenylalanine or tryptophan, this likely comes from a read error. Because the CDR3's place on the DNA is in doubt, the DNA is left out and the CDR3 is given as listed by TCRdb. This chain uses TRBV7-2 with TRBJ2-7; the DNA was not compared with TRBD2, the D call given in the table. The CDR3 is 12 residues long, counting both termini. Germline-derived CDR1 and CDR2 are SGHTA and FQGNSA. The CDR3 region is CASSLPRTSGGM.

The table lists this clone with a count of one. CDR3 protein: CASGLKAAGGSYGYTF. The CDR3 DNA reads TGTGCTAGTGGTTTGAAGGCGGCAGGGGGAAGCTATGGCTACACCTTC. The V gene is TRBV12-5, the J gene TRBJ1-2; 7 nucleotides line up with TRBD1. Trimming took 2 bases from V and 4 from J; bases not matched to a gene: 10. CDR3 size: 16 residues. Germline CDR1 LGHNT, CDR2 FRNRAP.

J is TRBJ2-7 and V is TRBV11-3, with TRBD2 as a possible D gene (5 bases). V shed 5 bases and J shed 6 bases, with 14 bases lying between them. The V gene's germline CDR1 is SGHNT and CDR2 YENEEA. The CDR3 extends over 13 amino acids. The CDR3 nucleotides are TGTGCCAGCAGCAAAGGCTTAGGGAGCGAGCAGTACTTC. Its translation is CASSKGLGSEQYF. The whole variable domain, remainder taken from reference TRBV11-3 and TRBJ2-7, is EAGVVQSPRYKIIEKKQPVAFWCNPISGHNTLYWYLQNLGQGPELLIRYENEEAVDDSQLPKDRFSAERLKGVDSTLKIQPAELGDSAVYLCASSKGLGSEQYFGPGTRLTVT.

The chain carries TRBV29-1 and TRBJ1-4; 7 nucleotides line up with TRBD1. J lost 4 bases, V lost 6 bases, and 5 bases had no gene match. This CDR3 has 13 residues. Germline V gene data show CDR1 as SQVTM and CDR2 as ANQGSEA. CDR3 sequence (DNA): TGCAGCGTCATACAGGGGAATAATGAAAAACTGTTTTTT. Protein: CSVIQGNNEKLFF.